Below are 24 T cell receptor beta chains sequenced from a single sample in a study of blood T cell repertoires in COVID-19. Using immunoSEQ multiplex PCR, the repertoire was profiled, and TCRdb retains in-frame clones only, with some absent. The table lists roughly 69,000 clones, about three quarters of them singletons, with 4% to 5.5% in the top ten. What was sequenced was peripheral blood. The receptors here all came from a human donor in a cohort sampled during active COVID-19.

DNA for the CDR3: TGTGCCAGCAGCTTAGGAGCGGGGGGCCGCAACAATGAGCAGTTCTTC. Its protein product is CASSLGAGGRNNEQFF. The V gene is TRBV11-2, the J gene TRBJ2-1; 9 bases agree with TRBD2. The CDR3 covers 16 residues. Germline V gene lookup returns CDR1 SGHAT and CDR2 FQNNGV. Trimming removed 1 base from V and 5 bases from J; junction bases left unmatched: 6.

In its sample, this clone was seen a few times. The rearrangement joins TRBV12-3 or TRBV12-4 to TRBJ2-1; 13 bases match TRBD2. The J segment lost 8 bases and the V segment lost 9 bases, leaving 4 bases of the junction unmatched. This CDR3 spans 13 amino acids. As DNA, the CDR3 is TGTGCCAGTACTAGCGGGGGGGTACATGAGCAGTTCTTC. It codes for CASTSGGVHEQFF.

The rearrangement uses TRBV3-1 (or the pseudogene TRBV3-2) and TRBJ1-6; maybe TRBD1 (5 bases). Germline values: CDR1 LGHDT, CDR2 YNNKEL (reference sequence). Trimming pared 1 base from V and 7 bases from J, leaving 11 bases between. There are 15 residues in the CDR3. CDR3 DNA sequence: TGTGCCAGCAGCCAAGGACCTGGGGGGAATTCACCCCTCCACTTT. Its protein product is CASSQGPGGNSPLHF.

V and J are TRBV2 and TRBJ2-7, with TRBD2 identical over 7 bases. From germline, CDR1 is SNHLY and CDR2 FYNNEI. CDR3 size: 15 residues. Unmatched junction bases numbered 10, after V lost 2 bases and J lost 6 bases. CDR3 loop: CASSETWGGLSEQYF. DNA of the CDR3: TGTGCCAGCAGTGAAACGTGGGGGGGTCTTTCCGAGCAGTACTTC. The full variable domain, rest sourced from reference TRBV2 and TRBJ2-7, is EPEVTQTPSHQVTQMGQEVILRCVPISNHLYFYWYRQILGQKVEFLVSFYNNEISEKSEIFDDQFSVERPDGSNFTLKIRSTKLEDSAMYFCASSETWGGLSEQYFGPGTRLTVT.

The chain is built from TRBV19 and TRBJ2-7, with D perhaps matching TRBD2 (5 bases). Germline V gene lookup returns CDR1 LNHDA and CDR2 SQIVND (reference sequence). CDR3 length equals 15 residues. Trimming removed 8 bases from V and 5 bases from J, with 22 bases in between. The chain's CDR3 is CASGVRGSPGDEQYF. CDR3 in DNA: TGTGCCAGTGGGGTACGGGGTTCCCCTGGGGACGAGCAGTACTTC.

On this clone: The junction differs from germline at one of its ends, possibly a read error. V gene TRBV2 combines with J gene TRBJ2-7; 7 nucleotides agree with TRBD2. The CDR3 is made up of 14 amino acids. Per germline, CDR1 SNHLY and CDR2 FYNNEI. The CDR3: CARSGTVSGGEQYF. CDR3 nucleotide sequence: TGTGCCAGAAGTGGGACGGTTTCGGGGGGTGAGCAGTACTTC.

On this clone: The same CDR3 is also encoded by other DNA sequences in this sample. This chain joins TRBV5-1 and TRBJ2-5, with D possibly matching TRBD2 (5 bases). The CDR3 has 14 amino acids. Trimming took 3 bases from V and 1 from J, leaving 10 bases between them. Germline CDR1 reads SGHRS; CDR2 reads YFSETQ. CDR3 residues: CASSSGAGQETQYF. The CDR3 nucleotides are TGCGCCAGCAGCTCCGGTGCGGGCCAAGAGACCCAGTACTTC. Full variable domain (remainder filled in from reference TRBV5-1 and TRBJ2-5): KAGVTQTPRYLIKTRGQQVTLSCSPISGHRSVSWYQQTPGQGLQFLFEYFSETQRNKGNFPGRFSGRQFSNSRSEMNVSTLELGDSALYLCASSSGAGQETQYFGPGTRLLVL.

This rearrangement joins TRBV5-8 to TRBJ2-3, with D possibly TRBD1 on 6 matching bases. Trimming pared 4 bases from V and 7 bases from J, leaving 13 bases between. CDR3 size: 13 residues. Germline V CDR1 and CDR2: SGHTS, YDEGEE. The CDR3 here is CASSTKTGHTQYF. The DNA of the CDR3 is TGTGCCAGCAGCACAAAGACAGGACATACGCAGTATTTT.

In this sample, this clone turned up once. This rearrangement joins TRBV6-5 to TRBJ2-7; TRBD1 matches at 8 bases. Germline V gene data show CDR1 as MNHEY and CDR2 as SVGAGI. The CDR3 extends over 15 amino acids. Trimming at V came to 2 bases and at J to 2 bases, leaving 5 bases not matched to a gene. This chain's CDR3 is CASSYRTGKPYEQYF. The CDR3 nucleotides are TGTGCCAGCAGTTACAGGACAGGGAAGCCCTACGAGCAGTACTTC.

V gene TRBV2 combines with J gene TRBJ2-5, with 11 bases aligning to TRBD2. Looked up from germline, CDR1 is SNHLY and CDR2 is FYNNEI. CDR3 length: 14 residues. V trimming: 6 bases; J trimming: 5 bases; junction bases outside the gene matches: 5. The CDR3 protein is CASSTSGGAETQYF. Here the CDR3 DNA reads TGTGCCAGCAGCACTAGCGGGGGTGCGGAGACCCAGTACTTC.

This chain uses TRBV5-6 with TRBJ2-5; 10 nucleotides agree with TRBD2. Germline-derived CDR1 and CDR2 are SGHDT and YYEEEE. J was trimmed by 3 bases and V by 4 bases; bases with no gene match: 0. The CDR3 extends over 13 amino acids. The chain's CDR3 is CASSSGREETQYF. The CDR3 nucleotides read TGTGCCAGCAGCAGCGGGAGGGAAGAGACCCAGTACTTC.

The rearrangement uses TRBV3-1 (or the pseudogene TRBV3-2) and TRBJ1-1; D is unclear. V lost 3 bases and J lost 8, with 7 bases in between. The CDR3 covers 11 residues. Germline-derived CDR1 and CDR2 are LGHDT and YNNKEL (reference sequence). For the CDR3, the DNA is TGTGCCAGCAGCCAGAGAGCCGAAGCTTTCTTT. Protein sequence: CASSQRAEAFF.

The rearrangement joins TRBV4-2 to TRBJ2-2; 11 bases are a match to TRBD2. The CDR3 runs to 18 residues. Germline values: CDR1 LGHNA, CDR2 YNFKEQ. The trim removed 1 base at V and 4 bases at J, leaving 8 bases unmatched. DNA for the CDR3: TGTGCCAGCAGCCAAGGGTTTAGCGGGGGGGTCGGCACCGGGGAGCTGTTTTTT. This sequence encodes CASSQGFSGGVGTGELFF.

This clone was found once. The CDR3 reads CASEGTGRWVADTQYF. In DNA form, the CDR3 reads TGTGCCAGCGAAGGGACAGGGCGATGGGTAGCAGATACGCAGTATTTT. The chain employs TRBV28 and TRBJ2-3, with 9 bases that match TRBD1. Germline values: CDR1 MDHEN, CDR2 SYDVKM. The V gene end was trimmed by 8 bases and the J gene end by 4 bases; junction bases not matched to a gene: 13. This CDR3 has 16 amino acids. Full variable domain (outside the CDR3, taken from reference TRBV28 and TRBJ2-3): DVKVTQSSRYLVKRTGEKVFLECVQDMDHENMFWYRQDPGLGLRLIYFSYDVKMKEKGDIPEGYSVSREKKERFSLILESASTNQTSMYLCASEGTGRWVADTQYFGPGTRLTVL.

The rearrangement links TRBV5-1 to TRBJ1-3; D call uncertain. Germline lookup yields CDR1 SGHRS and CDR2 YFSETQ. Trimming removed 0 bases at V and 0 bases at J, with 4 bases between. This CDR3 contains 14 residues. CDR3: CASSLDTSGNTIYF. CDR3 DNA: TGCGCCAGCAGCTTGGACACCTCTGGAAACACCATATATTTT.

This chain joins TRBV9 and TRBJ1-1; the match to TRBD1 covers 8 bases. The CDR3 is 15 residues long. The trim removed 3 bases at V and 5 bases at J, leaving 9 bases unmatched. CDR1 and CDR2 from the germline V gene are SGDLS and YYNGEE. For the CDR3, the DNA is TGTGCCAGCAGCGGACGGACAGGGAAGGTGACTGAAGCTTTCTTT. This sequence encodes CASSGRTGKVTEAFF. Drawing the rest from reference TRBV9 and TRBJ1-1, the complete variable domain is DSGVTQTPKHLITATGQRVTLRCSPRSGDLSVYWYQQSLDQGLQFLIQYYNGEERAKGNILERFSAQQFPDLHSELNLSSLELGDSALYFCASSGRTGKVTEAFFGQGTRLTVV.

The chain links TRBV9 to TRBJ2-2, with 10 bases lining up with TRBD2. Germline-derived CDR1 and CDR2 are SGDLS and YYNGEE. CDR3 length equals 14 residues. The V and J ends lost 3 bases and 6 bases, in that order; junction bases with no gene match: 2. CDR3 residues: CASSAGLASGELFF. The CDR3 DNA sequence: TGTGCCAGCAGCGCGGGACTAGCGTCCGGGGAGCTGTTTTTT.

The V gene is TRBV19, the J gene TRBJ1-2, with 8 bases fitting TRBD1. V was clipped by 5 bases and J by 7 bases; unmatched bases: 6. CDR1 and CDR2 (germline): LNHDA, SQIVND (reference sequence). CDR3 size: 13 residues. CDR3 sequence (DNA): TGTGCCAGTAGTCCCGGACAGGGAGGTGGCTACACCTTC. Amino acids: CASSPGQGGGYTF.

The V call is TRBV6-7, the J call TRBJ1-5, with D possibly matching TRBD1 (5 bases). TRBV6-7 is an ORF, with its function uncertain. V was shortened by 2 bases and J by 0 bases, with 11 bases between the two germline ends. CDR3 length: 16 amino acids. CDR3 sequence reads: CASSYETVDSNQPQHF. The CDR3 bases are TGTGCCAGCAGTTACGAGACAGTGGATAGCAATCAGCCCCAGCATTTT.

There are a few counts of this clone. This rearrangement joins TRBV19 to TRBJ2-1; the match to TRBD1 covers 7 bases. This CDR3 is 15 amino acids long. Looked up from germline, CDR1 is LNHDA and CDR2 is SQIVND (reference sequence). Trimming at V came to 4 bases and at J to 6 bases, leaving 9 bases not matched to a gene. CDR3 sequence reads: CASSRGQWVGNEQFF. The CDR3 DNA reads as TGTGCCAGTAGTAGGGGACAGTGGGTTGGCAATGAGCAGTTCTTC.

The chain combines TRBV12-3 or TRBV12-4 with TRBJ1-2; TRBD1 is a possible D gene (5 bases). The CDR3 extends over 13 amino acids. V was clipped by 3 bases and J by 2 bases, with 7 bases between them. Here the CDR3 reads CASSLGGNYGYTF. In DNA form, the CDR3 reads TGTGCCAGCAGTTTGGGGGGGAACTATGGCTACACCTTC.

This clone has a single count. The genes are TRBV5-4 and TRBJ2-7; tentatively, D is TRBD2 (5 bases). Germline CDR1 SGHNT, CDR2 YYREEE (reference sequence). Between the trimmed V and J ends, which lost 0 bases and 2 bases, there was a span of 9 bases. This CDR3 has 14 amino acids. This CDR3 reads CASSLGRVPYEQYF. CDR3 coding DNA: TGTGCCAGCAGCTTGGGGCGGGTTCCCTACGAGCAGTACTTC.

This clone was observed once. The chain uses TRBV7-2 and TRBJ2-3; 11 nucleotides align to TRBD2. This CDR3 spans 16 amino acids. Germline trimming cut 5 bases from V and 6 bases from J; bases unmatched to any gene: 10. Germline CDR1 SGHTA, CDR2 FQGNSA. CDR3 DNA sequence: TGTGCCAGCAGCACCGTAGCGGGGGGGCTGGGGGATACGCAGTATTTT. Amino acids: CASSTVAGGLGDTQYF.

The rearrangement links TRBV7-2 to TRBJ2-7, with D maybe TRBD2 (6 bases). The CDR3 totals 15 residues. Deletions cut 2 bases from V and 2 bases from J, with 13 bases between. Germline V gene sequence: CDR1 SGHTA, CDR2 FQGNSA. The CDR3 sequence: CASSLRGDAPYEQYF. CDR3 sequence (DNA): TGTGCCAGCAGCTTACGCGGGGACGCCCCCTACGAGCAGTACTTC.